This TCR beta chain was captured by sequencing in a study of shared clonotypes between healthy human individuals. Repertoires were generated with immunoSEQ multiplex PCR, while TCRdb's copy carries only in-frame clones and drops some. The sample yields hundreds of thousands of clones, roughly 95% seen once. Naive CD8 populations comprised CD45RO-negative cells positively selected for CCR7, excluding terminally differentiated effector memory CD45RA+ cells. This TCR derives from a woman aged 25-40 years in good health. Material: naive CD8+ T cells sorted from blood.

The CDR3 region is CASSRSRGLGEYQPQHF. The DNA of the CDR3 is TGTGCCAGCAGTCGAAGCAGGGGGCTCGGAGAGTATCAGCCCCAGCATTTT. The chain joins TRBV27 to TRBJ1-5, with 8 bases that match TRBD1. CDR1 is MNHEY and CDR2 is SMNVEV in the germline V gene (reference sequence). This CDR3 spans 17 amino acids. The V segment lost 5 bases and the J segment 5 bases; nucleotides outside the gene matches: 14.